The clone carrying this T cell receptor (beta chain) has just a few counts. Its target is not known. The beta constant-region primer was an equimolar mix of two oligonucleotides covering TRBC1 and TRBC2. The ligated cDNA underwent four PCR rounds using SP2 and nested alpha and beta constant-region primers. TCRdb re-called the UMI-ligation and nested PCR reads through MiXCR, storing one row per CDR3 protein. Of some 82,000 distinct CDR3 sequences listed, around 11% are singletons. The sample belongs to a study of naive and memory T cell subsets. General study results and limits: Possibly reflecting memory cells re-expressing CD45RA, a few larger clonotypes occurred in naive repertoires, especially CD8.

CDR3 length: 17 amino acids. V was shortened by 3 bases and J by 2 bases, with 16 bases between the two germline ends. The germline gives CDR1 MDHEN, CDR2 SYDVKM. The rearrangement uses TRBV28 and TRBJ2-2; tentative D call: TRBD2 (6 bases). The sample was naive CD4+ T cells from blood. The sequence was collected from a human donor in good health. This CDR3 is CASSFPPGLSNTGELFF. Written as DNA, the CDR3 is TGTGCCAGCAGTTTCCCCCCGGGACTTTCCAACACCGGGGAGCTGTTTTTT.